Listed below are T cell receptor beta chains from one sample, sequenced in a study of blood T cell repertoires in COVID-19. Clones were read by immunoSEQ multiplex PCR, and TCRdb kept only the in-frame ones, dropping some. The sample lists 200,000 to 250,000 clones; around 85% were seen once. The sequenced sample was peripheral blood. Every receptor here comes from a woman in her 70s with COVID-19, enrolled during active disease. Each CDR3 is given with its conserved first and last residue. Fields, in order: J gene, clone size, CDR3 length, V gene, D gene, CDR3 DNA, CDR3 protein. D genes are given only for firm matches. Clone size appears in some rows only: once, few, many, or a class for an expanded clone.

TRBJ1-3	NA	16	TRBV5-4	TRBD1	TGTGCCAGCAGCCCAGACAGGGTCTTCTCTGGAAACACCATATATTTT	CASSPDRVFSGNTIYF
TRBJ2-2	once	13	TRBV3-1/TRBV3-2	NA	TGTGCCAGCAGACTCAATACTGACAGGGAGCTGTTTTTT	CASRLNTDRELFF
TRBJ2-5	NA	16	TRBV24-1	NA	TGTGCCACCAGTGAGACAAGAAACGCAGGGCTAGAGACCCAGTACTTC	CATSETRNAGLETQYF
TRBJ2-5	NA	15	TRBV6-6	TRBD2	TGTGCCAGCAGTCGACCAGCGGGGGCCGGGGAGACCCAGTACTTC	CASSRPAGAGETQYF
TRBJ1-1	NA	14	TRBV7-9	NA	TGTGCCAGCAGGCGACAGGAGGTGGACACTGAAGCTTTCTTT	CASRRQEVDTEAFF
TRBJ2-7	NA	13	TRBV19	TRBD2	TGTGCCAGTAGTTCGCTAGCGGGGTACGAGCAGTACTTC	CASSSLAGYEQYF
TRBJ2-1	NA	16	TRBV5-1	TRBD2	TGCGCCAGCAGCAGTCAACTAGCGGGAGATCTTGGTGAGCAGTTCTTC	CASSSQLAGDLGEQFF
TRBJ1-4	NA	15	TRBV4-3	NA	TGCGCCAGCAGCCGCCTACAAGGAGATAATGAAAAACTGTTTTTT	CASSRLQGDNEKLFF
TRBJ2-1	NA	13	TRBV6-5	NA	TGTGCCAGCAGAGCTGGACTCAACAATGAGCAGTTCTTC	CASRAGLNNEQFF
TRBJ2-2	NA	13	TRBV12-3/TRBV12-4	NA	TGTGCCAGCAGTTTGAGCCTAGCCGGGGAGCTGTTTTTT	CASSLSLAGELFF
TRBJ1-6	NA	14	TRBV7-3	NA	TGTGCCAGCAGCTTAAGCAGGGGCAGTTCACCCCTCCACTTT	CASSLSRGSSPLHF
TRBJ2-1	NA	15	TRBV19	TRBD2	TGTGCCAGTAGTATTGGGCTAGCGGACTTGGATGAGCAGTTCTTC	CASSIGLADLDEQFF
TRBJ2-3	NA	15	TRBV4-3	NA	TGCGCCAGCAGCCAAGCGGACTACAGCACAGATACGCAGTATTTT	CASSQADYSTDTQYF
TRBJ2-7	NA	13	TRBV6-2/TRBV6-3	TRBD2	TGTGCCAGCAGTTCTAGCGGGGTCTACGAGCAGTACTTC	CASSSSGVYEQYF
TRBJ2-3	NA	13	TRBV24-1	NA	TGTGCCACCAGTGATCACAGGGCAGATACGCAGTATTTT	CATSDHRADTQYF
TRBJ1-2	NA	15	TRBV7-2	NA	TGTGCCAGCAGCTTAGACAGGTCTTCAAACTATGGCTACACCTTC	CASSLDRSSNYGYTF
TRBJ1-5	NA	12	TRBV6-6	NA	TGTGCCAGCAGTTACGCGGCAGAGGCCCAGCATTTT	CASSYAAEAQHF
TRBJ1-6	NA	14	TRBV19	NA	TGTGCCAGTAGTATTCTTGACAATAATTCACCCCTCCACTTT	CASSILDNNSPLHF
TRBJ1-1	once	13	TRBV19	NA	TGTGCCAGTAGCCTCAGGGTGGACACTGAAGCTTTCTTT	CASSLRVDTEAFF
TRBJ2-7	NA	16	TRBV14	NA	TGTGCCAGCAGCTCGGCGCAGGACTTCCCCCTACGGGAGCAGTACTTC	CASSSAQDFPLREQYF
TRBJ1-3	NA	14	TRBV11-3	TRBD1	TGTGCCAGCAGCCTCGGACAGGGGGGAAACACCATATATTTT	CASSLGQGGNTIYF
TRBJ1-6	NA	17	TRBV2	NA	TGTGCCAGCAGTGAATCTTTATTGACAGGCGGCGATTCACCCCTCCACTTT	CASSESLLTGGDSPLHF
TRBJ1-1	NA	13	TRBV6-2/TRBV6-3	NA	TGTGCCAGCAGTTACGGGAGGGGCACTGAAGCTTTCTTT	CASSYGRGTEAFF
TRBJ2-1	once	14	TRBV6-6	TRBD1	TGTGCCAGCACCCCGACAGGGAACTACAATGAGCAGTTCTTC	CASTPTGNYNEQFF
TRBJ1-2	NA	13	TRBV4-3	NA	TGCGCCAGCAGCCAAGGCAGATCGTATGGCTACACCTTC	CASSQGRSYGYTF
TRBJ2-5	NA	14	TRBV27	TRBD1	TGTGCCAGCAGGACAGGGACGATATGGGAGACCCAGTACTTC	CASRTGTIWETQYF
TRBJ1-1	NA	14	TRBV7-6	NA	TGTGCCAGCAGCTTAATGGGCAGAAACACTGAAGCTTTCTTT	CASSLMGRNTEAFF
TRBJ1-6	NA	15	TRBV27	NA	TGTGCCAGCAGGGAGGTTAGCTCCTATAATTCACCCCTCCACTTT	CASREVSSYNSPLHF
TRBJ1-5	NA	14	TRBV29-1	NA	TGCAGCGTTGCGGACAGCAATAGCAATCAGCCCCAGCATTTT	CSVADSNSNQPQHF
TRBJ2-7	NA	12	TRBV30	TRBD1	TGTGCCTGGGGGACAGACTCCTACGAGCAGTACTTC	CAWGTDSYEQYF
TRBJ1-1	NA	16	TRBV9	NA	TGTGCCAGCAGCACCCGGGACACCCGGGGGGGCACTGAAGCTTTCTTT	CASSTRDTRGGTEAFF
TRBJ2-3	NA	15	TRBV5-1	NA	TGCGCCAGCAGCTTGCTACCCTCTAGCACAGATACGCAGTATTTT	CASSLLPSSTDTQYF
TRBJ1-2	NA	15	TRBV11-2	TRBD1	TGTGCCAGCAGCCCCAGCGATGGGACAGCTTATGGCTACACCTTC	CASSPSDGTAYGYTF
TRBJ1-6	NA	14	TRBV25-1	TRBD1	TGTGCCAGCAGTGAGACAGGGTGGACTTCACCCCTCCACTTT	CASSETGWTSPLHF
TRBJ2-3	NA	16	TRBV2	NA	TGTGCCAGCAGTGAATGGAGCTTCATACACACAGATACGCAGTATTTT	CASSEWSFIHTDTQYF
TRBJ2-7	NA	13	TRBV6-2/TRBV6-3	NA	TGTGCCAGCAGTTACTCGGCTCCGGGGGAGCAGTACTTC	CASSYSAPGEQYF
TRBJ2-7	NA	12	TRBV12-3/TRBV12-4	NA	TGTGCCAGCAGCCTTTGGGGGCACGAGCAGTACTTC	CASSLWGHEQYF
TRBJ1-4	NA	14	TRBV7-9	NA	TGTGCCAGCAGCTTTACAGGGTTGGTTGAAAAACTGTTTTTT	CASSFTGLVEKLFF
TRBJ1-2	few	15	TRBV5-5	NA	TGTGCCAGCGGTGACGAAGGGGCGAGACTCTATGGCTACACCTTC	CASGDEGARLYGYTF
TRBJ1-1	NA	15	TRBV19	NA	TGTGCCAGTACTTCGAAGTGGCGGGGCACGACTGAAGCTTTCTTT	CASTSKWRGTTEAFF
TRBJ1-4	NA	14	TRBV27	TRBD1	TGTGCCAGCAGTCTGGGACAGGGGAATGAAAAACTGTTTTTT	CASSLGQGNEKLFF
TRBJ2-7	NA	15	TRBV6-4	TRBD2	TGTGCCAGCAGTGACACGACTAGCGGGAGAGACGAGCAGTACTTC	CASSDTTSGRDEQYF
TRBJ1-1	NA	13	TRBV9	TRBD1	TGTGCCAGCACGACAGGGTTCAACACTGAAGCTTTCTTT	CASTTGFNTEAFF
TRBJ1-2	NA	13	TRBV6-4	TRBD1	TGTGCCAGCAGTGACACAGGGGGTGGCGGCTACACCTTC	CASSDTGGGGYTF
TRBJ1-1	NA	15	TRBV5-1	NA	TGCGCCAGCAGCCGTTCAGGGGACATGAACACTGAAGCTTTCTTT	CASSRSGDMNTEAFF
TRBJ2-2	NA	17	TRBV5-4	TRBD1	TGTGCCAGCAGCTTCTCACCGGACAGGGTAAACACCGGGGAGCTGTTTTTT	CASSFSPDRVNTGELFF
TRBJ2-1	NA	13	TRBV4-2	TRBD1	TGTGCCAGCAGCACAGGGGGTACTTATGAGCAGTTCTTC	CASSTGGTYEQFF
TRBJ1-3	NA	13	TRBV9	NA	TGTGCCAGCAGCGTACAGGATCTTAGCACCATATATTTT	CASSVQDLSTIYF
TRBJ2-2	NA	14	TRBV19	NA	TGTGCCAGTAGCACACAGGCGAACACCGGGGAGCTGTTTTTT	CASSTQANTGELFF
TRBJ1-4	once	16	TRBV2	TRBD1	TGTGCCAGCAGGGGCGGGGACAGGGGGCGTAATGAAAAACTGTTTTTT	CASRGGDRGRNEKLFF
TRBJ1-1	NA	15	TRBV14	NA	TGTGCCAGCAGCCAAGTGGGACAAGCAAGAACTGAAGCTTTCTTT	CASSQVGQARTEAFF
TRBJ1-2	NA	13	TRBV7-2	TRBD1	TGTGCCAGCAGAACCGGGACAGGGCAAGGCTACACCTTC	CASRTGTGQGYTF
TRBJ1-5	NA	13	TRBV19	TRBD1	TGTGCCAGTTCCGGGACAGGGGATCAGCCCCAGCATTTT	CASSGTGDQPQHF